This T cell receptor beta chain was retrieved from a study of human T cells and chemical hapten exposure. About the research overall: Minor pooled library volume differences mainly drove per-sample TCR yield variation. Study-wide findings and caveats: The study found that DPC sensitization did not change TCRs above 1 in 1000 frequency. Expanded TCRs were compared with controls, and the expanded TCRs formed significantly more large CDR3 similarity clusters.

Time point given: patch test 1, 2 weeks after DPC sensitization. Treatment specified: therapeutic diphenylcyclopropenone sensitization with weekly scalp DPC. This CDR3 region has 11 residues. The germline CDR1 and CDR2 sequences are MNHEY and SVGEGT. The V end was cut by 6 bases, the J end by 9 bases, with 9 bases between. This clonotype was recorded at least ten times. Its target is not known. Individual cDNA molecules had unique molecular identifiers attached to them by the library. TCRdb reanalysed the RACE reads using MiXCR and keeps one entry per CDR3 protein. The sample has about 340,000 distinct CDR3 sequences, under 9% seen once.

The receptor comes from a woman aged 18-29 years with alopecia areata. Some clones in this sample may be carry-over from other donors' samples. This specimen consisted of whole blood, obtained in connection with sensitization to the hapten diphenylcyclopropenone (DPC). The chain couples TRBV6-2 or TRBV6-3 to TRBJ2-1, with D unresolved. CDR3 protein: CASSLGSEQFF. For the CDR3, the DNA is TGTGCCAGCAGCCTCGGTAGTGAGCAGTTCTTC.